The 27 T cell receptor beta chains reported below all come from one sample, sequenced in a study of T cells after yellow fever vaccination. One entry per CDR3 protein, called by TCRdb with MiXCR from the 5' RACE reads. The profile shows roughly 400,000 distinct CDR3 sequences, around 20% of them singletons. Here the sequenced sample was PBMCs, taken before the yellow fever booster vaccination. The source is a man aged 18 to 29 who received the YFV17D yellow fever vaccine.

Ten or more counts support this clonotype. V is TRBV7-3 and J is TRBJ2-1, with 8 bases matching TRBD2. The CDR3 is 15 residues long. V was clipped by 3 bases and J by 5 bases; unmatched bases: 6. Germline V gene data show CDR1 as SGHTA and CDR2 as FQGTGA. CDR3 DNA sequence: TGTGCCAGCAGCTTGATCGGGGGGGCCCACAATGAGCAGTTCTTC. Translation: CASSLIGGAHNEQFF.

The gene calls are TRBV7-9 and TRBJ1-1, with D possibly being TRBD1 (5 bases). The V gene lost 5 bases and the J gene lost 9 bases, with 25 bases spanning the gap. Germline assignment: CDR1 SEHNR and CDR2 FQNEAQ (reference sequence). This CDR3 has 16 residues. CDR3 in DNA: TGTGCCAGCAGCCCAGTTGGGGCTTTCTACCAAATGAAAGCTTTCTTT. Its protein product is CASSPVGAFYQMKAFF. Based on the CDR3 plus reference TRBV7-9 and TRBJ1-1, the full variable domain is DTGVSQNPRHKITKRGQNVTFRCDPISEHNRLYWYRQTLGQGPEFLTYFQNEAQLEKSRLLSDRFSAERPKGSFSTLEIQRTEQGDSAMYLCASSPVGAFYQMKAFFGQGTRLTVV.

The V and J genes are TRBV4-3 and TRBJ2-7; D is perhaps TRBD1 (6 bases). The V end was cut by 0 bases, the J end by 7 bases, with 19 bases between. Germline V CDR1 and CDR2: LGHNA, YSLEER. The CDR3 loop spans 16 amino acids. CDR3 sequence (DNA): TGCGCCAGCAGCCAAGATCACCAGGGGCTGGGTCGGGAGCAGTACTTC. Encoded protein: CASSQDHQGLGREQYF.

The rearrangement links TRBV6-6 to TRBJ1-5, with 11 positions matching TRBD1. V shed 7 bases, J shed 6 bases, and the junction held 11 bases outside the gene matches. The germline V gene has CDR1 MNHNY and CDR2 SVGAGI (reference sequence). CDR3 length: 16 amino acids. This CDR3 reads CASNAPDRGRIQPQHF. The CDR3 DNA sequence: TGTGCCAGCAACGCTCCGGACAGGGGGCGCATTCAGCCCCAGCATTTT.

The table lists this clonotype with a few counts. This chain connects TRBV11-2 to TRBJ1-1, with D maybe TRBD1 (5 bases). The CDR3 sequence is 15 residues long. The ends were cut back, 4 bases at V and 1 base at J, with 13 bases in the middle. Germline V gene data show CDR1 as SGHAT and CDR2 as FQNNGV. CDR3 residues: CASSSWGTQNTEAFF. Here the CDR3 DNA reads TGTGCCAGCAGCTCGTGGGGGACGCAGAACACTGAAGCTTTCTTT.

This clonotype was detected only a few times. The chain is built from TRBV7-2 and TRBJ2-5, with 12 bases lining up with TRBD2. The CDR3 runs to 17 residues. With 5 bases clipped from V and 4 bases from J, the junction kept 11 bases outside the gene matches. The germline gives CDR1 SGHTA, CDR2 FQGNSA. The CDR3 loop is CASSLASGGAYTETQYF. CDR3 sequence (DNA): TGTGCCAGCAGCCTTGCTAGCGGGGGGGCCTATACAGAGACCCAGTACTTC.

This clonotype appeared a few times. V usage is TRBV5-1 and J usage is TRBJ1-1, with D possibly TRBD1 on 5 matching bases. This CDR3 comprises 11 residues. CDR1 and CDR2 (germline): SGHRS, YFSETQ. The V end lost 7 bases, the J end lost 7 bases, and 11 bases lay between the germline ends. In nucleotides, the CDR3 is TGCGCCAGCCGGGACGGGATTGAAGCTTTCTTT. Its translation is CASRDGIEAFF. Together with reference TRBV5-1 and TRBJ1-1, the CDR3 gives the full variable domain: KAGVTQTPRYLIKTRGQQVTLSCSPISGHRSVSWYQQTPGQGLQFLFEYFSETQRNKGNFPGRFSGRQFSNSRSEMNVSTLELGDSALYLCASRDGIEAFFGQGTRLTVV.

This clonotype came up a few times. The chain joins TRBV20-1 to TRBJ2-1, with D possibly matching TRBD2 (7 bases). This CDR3 comprises 16 residues. Per the germline V gene, CDR1 is DFQATT and CDR2 is SNEGSKA (reference sequence). V lost 3 bases to trimming and J lost 7 bases, with 22 bases between them. The CDR3 loop reads CSASPFEGGGWNEQFF. The CDR3 coding sequence is TGCAGTGCTAGCCCCTTTGAGGGGGGGGGATGGAATGAGCAGTTCTTC.

At least ten counts were recorded for this clonotype. V usage is TRBV11-2 and J usage is TRBJ2-1, with 13 bases fitting TRBD2. From germline, CDR1 is SGHAT and CDR2 FQNNGV. The CDR3 consists of 16 residues. V shed 2 bases and J 7 bases; nucleotides not matched to a gene: 5. CDR3 residues: CASSLMGLAGPNEQFF. DNA of the CDR3: TGTGCCAGCAGCTTAATGGGACTAGCGGGGCCGAATGAGCAGTTCTTC.

This clonotype turned up a few times. The chain has TRBV20-1 and TRBJ2-2; D call uncertain. The V end was cut by 1 base, the J end by 6 bases, with 9 bases between. Looked up from germline, CDR1 is DFQATT and CDR2 is SNEGSKA (reference sequence). CDR3 length equals 13 residues. The DNA for the CDR3 is TGCAGTGCTAGAGTATTTGCGGCCGGGGAGCTGTTTTTT. Its protein product is CSARVFAAGELFF.

This clonotype was found a few times. V and J are TRBV27 and TRBJ2-2; D is ambiguous. The CDR3 sequence is 16 residues long. The V end was cut by 2 bases, the J end by 1 base, with 11 bases between. Per germline, CDR1 MNHEY and CDR2 SMNVEV (reference sequence). The CDR3 DNA reads as TGTGCCAGCAGTTTAGTGGCGGCCAAGAACACCGGGGAGCTGTTTTTT. Encoded protein: CASSLVAAKNTGELFF.

This clonotype was seen a few times. V usage is TRBV12-3 or TRBV12-4 and J usage is TRBJ2-1, with 13 bases matching TRBD2. V lost 7 bases, J lost 9 bases, and 9 bases stayed unmatched. The CDR3 covers 15 residues. CDR3 nucleotide sequence: TGTGCCAGCATCGCGACTAGCGGGGGGCAGGGTGAGCAGTTCTTC. This encodes CASIATSGGQGEQFF.

This clonotype was counted between two and nine times. The chain combines TRBV5-5 with TRBJ2-1; D possibly matches TRBD1 or TRBD2 (5 bases each). V was shortened by 5 bases and J by 2 bases, with 17 bases between the two germline ends. This CDR3 is built from 16 residues. Per germline, CDR1 SGHKS and CDR2 YYEKEE (reference sequence). The CDR3 nucleotides read TGTGCCAGCAGGCCTATTGGGACGGAGGCCTACAATGAGCAGTTCTTC. It specifies CASRPIGTEAYNEQFF.

This chain uses TRBV7-2 with TRBJ1-1; D unclear. Looked up from germline, CDR1 is SGHTA and CDR2 is FQGNSA. The CDR3 runs 13 residues. V dropped 5 bases and J dropped 1 base, with 8 bases sitting between them. CDR3 protein: CASSLVTNTEAFF. CDR3 in DNA: TGTGCCAGCAGCCTTGTTACGAACACTGAAGCTTTCTTT. Drawing the rest from reference TRBV7-2 and TRBJ1-1, the complete variable domain is GAGVSQSPSNKVTEKGKDVELRCDPISGHTALYWYRQSLGQGLEFLIYFQGNSAPDKSGLPSDRFSAERTGGSVSTLTIQRTQQEDSAVYLCASSLVTNTEAFFGQGTRLTVV.

The chain employs TRBV7-8 and TRBJ1-1, with 7 bases fitting TRBD1. V lost 5 bases, J lost 6 bases, and 6 bases stayed unmatched. This CDR3 spans 13 amino acids. The germline gives CDR1 SGHVS, CDR2 FQNEAQ. DNA for the CDR3: TGTGCCAGCAGCGTTGACAGGGCCGCTGAAGCTTTCTTT. Translation: CASSVDRAAEAFF.

V and J are TRBV27 and TRBJ1-5, with D uncertain. This CDR3 spans 17 amino acids. Trimming left V 2 bases short and J 1 base short, with 15 bases between. CDR1 MNHEY and CDR2 SMNVEV come from the germline V gene (reference sequence). The CDR3 nucleotides read TGTGCCAGCAGTTTAGATTGGCCGGGAATAAGCAATCAGCCCCAGCATTTT. It codes for CASSLDWPGISNQPQHF.

This rearrangement joins TRBV12-3 or TRBV12-4 to TRBJ2-7, with D possibly matching TRBD1 (6 bases). The CDR3 loop spans 15 amino acids. The V gene lost 6 bases and the J gene lost 7 bases, with 22 bases spanning the gap. DNA for the CDR3: TGTGCCAGCAGCGCTCCGGACCGAACAGGGATTGAGCAGTACTTC. Its protein is CASSAPDRTGIEQYF.

The genes are TRBV10-3 and TRBJ2-1, with D possibly being TRBD2 (6 bases). CDR3 length equals 14 residues. Per germline, CDR1 ENHRY and CDR2 SYGVKD. V was pared by 0 bases and J by 4 bases, with 7 bases between. The CDR3 bases are TGTGCCATCAGTGAGTCAGGAGGGTACAATGAGCAGTTCTTC. Translating it yields CAISESGGYNEQFF.

The chain joins TRBV6-1 to TRBJ1-2, with TRBD1 identical over 8 bases. V was pared by 8 bases and J by 3 bases, with 5 bases of the junction left unmatched. The germline V gene has CDR1 MNHNS and CDR2 SASEGT. This CDR3 spans 13 amino acids. The CDR3 DNA is TGTGCCAGCCGGGACAGGACCTACTATGGCTACACCTTC. As protein: CASRDRTYYGYTF.

The sample holds a few counts of this clonotype. This sequence joins TRBV4-2 and TRBJ2-3; TRBD1 agrees at 7 bases. V lost 0 bases to trimming and J lost 2 bases; unmatched junction nucleotides: 5. The CDR3 is 16 amino acids. The germline gives CDR1 LGHNA, CDR2 YNFKEQ. The CDR3 region is CASSQEGQRSTDTQYF. The CDR3 DNA follows: TGTGCCAGCAGCCAAGAGGGACAGAGATCCACAGATACGCAGTATTTT.

This clonotype was recorded many times. V usage is TRBV7-9 and J usage is TRBJ2-3; TRBD2 aligns across 7 bases. Germline V gene sequence: CDR1 SEHNR, CDR2 FQNEAQ (reference sequence). CDR3 length equals 17 residues. Trimming took 0 bases from V and 0 from J; bases not matched to a gene: 6. The CDR3 DNA is TGTGCCAGCAGCTTAGCGTGGGCTAGCGGCAGCACAGATACGCAGTATTTT. It specifies CASSLAWASGSTDTQYF.

V is TRBV27 and J is TRBJ2-3, with D unresolved. The CDR3 runs 16 residues. The ends were cut back, 1 base at V and 4 bases at J, with 15 bases in the middle. Germline V gene data show CDR1 as MNHEY and CDR2 as SMNVEV (reference sequence). In nucleotides, the CDR3 is TGTGCCAGCAGTTTATTTCCAGGCGGTACGCCAGATACGCAGTATTTT. It specifies CASSLFPGGTPDTQYF.

In this sample, this clonotype turned up a few times. This chain uses TRBV10-3 with TRBJ1-1, with D unclear. The V end was cut by 6 bases, the J end by 1 base, with 15 bases between. The CDR3 is 15 residues long. CDR1 and CDR2 (germline): ENHRY, SYGVKD. This chain's CDR3 is CAIRARQATNTEAFF. CDR3 bases: TGTGCCATCAGAGCTCGGCAGGCGACGAACACTGAAGCTTTCTTT.

The rearrangement joins TRBV4-2 to TRBJ2-5, with TRBD2 identical over 8 bases. Trimming cost V 1 base and J 5 bases; bases outside gene matches: 6. This CDR3 is 15 amino acids long. The germline CDR1 and CDR2 sequences are LGHNA and YNFKEQ. CDR3 residues: CASSQVGGGSETQYF. The CDR3 DNA reads as TGTGCCAGCAGCCAAGTGGGCGGGGGGTCGGAGACCCAGTACTTC.

This clonotype came up a few times. V and J are TRBV15 and TRBJ1-4, with 8 bases matching TRBD1. V was clipped by 5 bases and J by 5 bases; unmatched bases: 10. This CDR3 comprises 16 residues. The germline V gene encodes CDR1 LNHNV and CDR2 YYDKDF (reference sequence). The CDR3 sequence is CATSGGRGPLNEKLFF. The CDR3 DNA reads as TGTGCCACCAGCGGAGGCAGGGGGCCCTTGAATGAAAAACTGTTTTTT.

As to this clonotype: Its ends do not fully match the called genes, so a read error is possible. The rearrangement links TRBV6-5 to TRBJ1-1; a weak D match, TRBD1 (6 bases). From germline, CDR1 is MNHEY and CDR2 SVGAGI. CDR3 length: 13 residues. CDR3 protein: CASSSHRVADAFF. The CDR3 bases are TGTGCCAGCAGTTCCCACAGGGTAGCTGATGCTTTCTTT.

This chain joins TRBV6-5 and TRBJ1-2, with no clear D. In germline, CDR1 is MNHEY, CDR2 SVGAGI. The CDR3 totals 14 residues. With 7 bases removed from V and 6 bases from J, the gap between germline ends came to 18 bases. CDR3 nucleotide sequence: TGTGCCAGCACGACCGAGCCCGGGGTCAATGGCTACACCTTC. Protein product: CASTTEPGVNGYTF.